This T cell receptor beta chain was recovered during a study of cytomegalovirus exposure and HLA in healthy donors. Notes on the study in general: Immune exposure data for these donors was limited to CMV serostatus. TCR beta sequences numbering more than 15,000 were associated with HLA alleles at 0.05 false discovery rate in a later analysis. Roughly 170 TCR beta chains were listed as cytomegalovirus-associated.

With 60 Vbeta and 13 Jbeta primers, the PCR was carried out. Some clones are missing from TCRdb's copy, which holds only in-frame ones; the method was immunoSEQ multiplex PCR. There are approximately 140,000 clones in the sample; around three quarters occur only once, and roughly 1.9% lies in the top ten. With regard to this clone: Its antigen is as yet unknown.

This CDR3 has 16 amino acids. V trimming: 3 bases; J trimming: 0 bases; junction bases outside the gene matches: 2. Germline CDR1 LNHDA, CDR2 SQIVND (reference sequence). The genes are TRBV19 and TRBJ2-1; 10 bases map to TRBD2. Sequenced: PBMCs. The origin of this receptor is a woman aged 50 to 65 in good health and CMV-seronegative. CDR3 loop: CASSIPSGSSYNEQFF. Written as DNA, the CDR3 is TGTGCCAGTAGTATTCCTAGCGGGAGCTCCTACAATGAGCAGTTCTTC. The full variable domain, rest sourced from reference TRBV19 and TRBJ2-1, is DGGITQSPKYLFRKEGQNVTLSCEQNLNHDAMYWYRQDPGQGLRLIYYSQIVNDFQKGDIAEGYSVSREKKESFPLTVTSAQKNPTAFYLCASSIPSGSSYNEQFFGPGTRLTVL.